The 27 T cell receptor beta chains in this list originate from one sample, sequenced in a study of Ad26.COV2.S vaccination and SARS-CoV-2 variants. Libraries were prepared by immunoSEQ multiplex PCR; TCRdb keeps only in-frame clonotypes and omits some of them. The repertoire has 250,000 to 300,000 clones, around 87% of them found once; the top ten carry approximately 3.3%. The sample's treatment: around 19 received Ad26.COV2.S at low or high dose, single or two shots; roughly 5 received placebo; per-sample allocation not given. Sampling happened 63 days after the first vaccine or placebo injection. Sequenced material: peripheral blood, taken in a trial of Ad26.COV2.S vaccine versus placebo. The receptors here all came from a person between 18 and 65 years old who received the Ad26.COV2.S COVID-19 vaccine or a placebo.

The chain links TRBV5-1 to TRBJ2-3; D may be TRBD1 or TRBD2 (5 bases each). This CDR3 region has 14 residues. The V gene's germline CDR1 is SGHRS and CDR2 YFSETQ. Trimming left V 4 bases short and J 4 bases short, with 13 bases between. The CDR3 nucleotides are TGCGCCAGCAGCGGCCGGGGCGGATCAGATACGCAGTATTTT. Its translation is CASSGRGGSDTQYF.

J is TRBJ2-5 and V is TRBV11-2, with 7 bases matching TRBD1. The CDR3 is made up of 16 amino acids. Germline CDR1 and CDR2: SGHAT and FQNNGV. V shed 4 bases and J 2 bases; nucleotides not matched to a gene: 10. CDR3 sequence: CASSSYGQVRQETQYF. The CDR3 DNA sequence: TGTGCCAGCAGCTCCTACGGACAGGTTCGACAAGAGACCCAGTACTTC.

This chain connects TRBV20-1 to TRBJ1-1; D might be TRBD1 (5 bases). V was clipped by 6 bases and J by 1 base, with 6 bases between them. Germline V lookup: CDR1 DFQATT, CDR2 SNEGSKA (reference sequence). The CDR3 sequence is 11 residues long. The CDR3 loop is CSAGQNTEAFF. The CDR3 DNA is TGCAGTGCCGGACAGAACACTGAAGCTTTCTTT.

The chain employs TRBV2 and TRBJ2-7; 9 nucleotides match TRBD1. This CDR3 region has 16 residues. Trimming at V came to 6 bases and at J to 6 bases, leaving 15 bases not matched to a gene. Germline-derived CDR1 and CDR2 are SNHLY and FYNNEI. CDR3 DNA sequence: TGTGCCAGCAGCAAGACAGGGGGTCTCGTCAGCGTCGAGCAGTACTTC. This encodes CASSKTGGLVSVEQYF.

This clone showed up just a few times. V and J are TRBV27 and TRBJ1-3; possible D gene TRBD1, 6 bases. Looked up from germline, CDR1 is MNHEY and CDR2 is SMNVEV (reference sequence). V lost 6 bases to trimming and J lost 0 bases, with 12 bases between them. This CDR3 is 15 amino acids long. CDR3 bases: TGTGCCAGCAGGGTGACAGGCACCTCTGGAAACACCATATATTTT. Its protein is CASRVTGTSGNTIYF.

The rearrangement links TRBV10-1 to TRBJ1-5; 7 bases match TRBD1. Germline CDR1 reads WNHNN; CDR2 reads SYGVQD (reference sequence). The CDR3 totals 13 residues. The V segment lost 6 bases and the J segment 4 bases; nucleotides outside the gene matches: 3. The DNA of the CDR3 is TGCGCCAGCAGCCCAGGGGGGAATCAGCCCCAGCATTTT. Its protein product is CASSPGGNQPQHF.

The rearrangement joins TRBV12-5 to TRBJ2-6; 7 bases line up with TRBD1. Germline assignment: CDR1 LGHNT and CDR2 FRNRAP. J gave up 4 bases and V 0 bases, and 6 bases lay outside the gene matches. CDR3 length equals 17 residues. CDR3 bases: TGTGCTAGTGGTTTGGTCCGAGGGACAGCCGGGGCCAACGTCCTGACTTTC. Translating it yields CASGLVRGTAGANVLTF.

The count of this clone is one. The rearrangement joins TRBV5-6 to TRBJ2-2; D may be TRBD1 or TRBD2 (5 bases each). V was pared by 5 bases and J by 5 bases, with 19 bases between. Germline CDR1 reads SGHDT; CDR2 reads YYEEEE. The CDR3 totals 16 residues. The CDR3 loop reads CASSPTDGGWTGELFF. Written as DNA, the CDR3 is TGTGCCAGCAGTCCTACTGATGGGGGATGGACCGGGGAGCTGTTTTTT.

CDR3 sequence: CASSPRQGYNEQFF. CDR3 nucleotides: TGTGCCAGCAGCCCTCGACAGGGCTACAATGAGCAGTTCTTC. The gene calls are TRBV6-6 and TRBJ2-1, with 7 bases matching TRBD1. CDR1 and CDR2 from the germline V gene are MNHNY and SVGAGI (reference sequence). Germline trimming cut 6 bases from V and 3 bases from J; bases unmatched to any gene: 5. The length of the CDR3 is 14 residues.

The chain joins TRBV6-5 to TRBJ1-2, with 8 bases aligning to TRBD1. This CDR3 region has 15 residues. Germline assignment: CDR1 MNHEY and CDR2 SVGAGI. The junction had 11 bases not matched to a gene; V was cut back by 5 bases and J by 6 bases. CDR3 region: CASSRGQEGSDGYTF. In DNA form, the CDR3 reads TGTGCCAGCAGTAGGGGACAGGAGGGATCTGATGGCTACACCTTC.

CDR3 amino acids: CASSFSGGTAINNEQFF. The CDR3 nucleotides read TGTGCCAGCAGCTTTTCTGGCGGGACAGCCATAAACAATGAGCAGTTCTTC. V gene TRBV11-2 combines with J gene TRBJ2-1, with TRBD1 as a possible D gene (7 bases). CDR1 and CDR2 (germline): SGHAT, FQNNGV. The CDR3 spans 17 residues. The V end lost 3 bases, the J end lost 5 bases, and 20 bases lay between the germline ends.

The chain is built from TRBV6-1 and TRBJ2-1; D is ambiguous. The ends were cut back, 1 base at V and 4 bases at J, with 5 bases in the middle. CDR3 length: 13 residues. From germline, CDR1 is MNHNS and CDR2 SASEGT. Here the CDR3 DNA reads TGTGCCAGCAGTGAAGTGGCATACAATGAGCAGTTCTTC. Amino acids: CASSEVAYNEQFF.

The chain employs TRBV19 and TRBJ1-5; D is possibly TRBD1 (5 bases). This CDR3 has 15 residues. The germline CDR1 and CDR2 sequences are LNHDA and SQIVND (reference sequence). V was clipped by 4 bases and J by 2 bases, with 12 bases between them. This chain's CDR3 is CASSSPRGGNQPQHF. Here the CDR3 DNA reads TGTGCCAGTAGTAGCCCAAGAGGGGGCAATCAGCCCCAGCATTTT. Full variable domain (remainder filled in from reference TRBV19 and TRBJ1-5): DGGITQSPKYLFRKEGQNVTLSCEQNLNHDAMYWYRQDPGQGLRLIYYSQIVNDFQKGDIAEGYSVSREKKESFPLTVTSAQKNPTAFYLCASSSPRGGNQPQHFGDGTRLSIL.

The J gene is TRBJ1-2, the V gene TRBV19; tentatively, D is TRBD1 (6 bases). In germline, CDR1 is LNHDA, CDR2 SQIVND (reference sequence). CDR3 length: 15 residues. With 7 bases removed from V and 1 base from J, the gap between germline ends came to 16 bases. The CDR3 DNA follows: TGTGCCAGTACCCCAGGGGACGCTAGTAACTATGGCTACACCTTC. It codes for CASTPGDASNYGYTF.

This sequence joins TRBV18 and TRBJ1-2, with D uncertain. The CDR3 loop spans 15 amino acids. Germline lookup yields CDR1 KGHSH and CDR2 LQKENI. Trimming took off 1 base at V and 4 bases at J, with 13 bases between the two ends. In DNA, the CDR3 is TGTGCCAGCTCACCACGATACGAAGGGTTCTATGGCTACACCTTC. Its translation: CASSPRYEGFYGYTF.

The chain is built from TRBV30 and TRBJ2-7; D not resolved. Trimming took off 4 bases at V and 0 bases at J, with 19 bases between the two ends. CDR1 GTSNPN and CDR2 SVGIG come from the germline V gene (reference sequence). The CDR3 spans 16 residues. DNA of the CDR3: TGTGCCTGGAACAAAGGTGGGGTAGCAAACTCCTACGAGCAGTACTTC. It yields the protein CAWNKGGVANSYEQYF.

The V and J genes are TRBV4-1 and TRBJ1-5, with D tentatively TRBD1 (5 bases). V lost 8 bases, J lost 1 base, and 12 bases lay in between. The CDR3 contains 14 residues. Germline assignment: CDR1 MGHRA and CDR2 YSYEKL. CDR3 bases: TGCGCCAGCCGGGGGTATGGGAGCAATCAGCCCCAGCATTTT. It encodes CASRGYGSNQPQHF.

The gene calls are TRBV27 and TRBJ1-2, with 8 bases aligning to TRBD1. CDR1 is MNHEY, CDR2 SMNVEV, per germline (reference sequence). The CDR3 loop spans 13 amino acids. Unmatched junction bases numbered 4, after V lost 6 bases and J lost 4 bases. The CDR3: CASRDGTGYGYTF. The CDR3 DNA reads TGTGCCAGCAGAGACGGGACAGGCTATGGCTACACCTTC.

V is TRBV5-6 and J is TRBJ2-4; TRBD1 aligns across 7 bases. This CDR3 is 14 amino acids long. The ends lost 6 bases at V and 9 bases at J; junction bases unmatched: 12. Germline lookup yields CDR1 SGHDT and CDR2 YYEEEE. The CDR3 spells CASTLGTAGAIQYF. Here the CDR3 DNA reads TGTGCCAGCACCCTCGGGACAGCCGGGGCCATTCAGTACTTC.

A word on this clone: The sample has other DNA sequences that encode this CDR3 too. The rearrangement uses TRBV5-6 and TRBJ1-3; tentative D call: TRBD1 (5 bases). Looked up from germline, CDR1 is SGHDT and CDR2 is YYEEEE. The CDR3 spans 14 residues. Deletions cut 3 bases from V and 4 bases from J, with 11 bases between. CDR3 DNA sequence: TGTGCCAGCAGCTGGGGGACCGCCGGAAACACCATATATTTT. It is translated as CASSWGTAGNTIYF.

This clone has a handful of counts. The chain employs TRBV6-1 and TRBJ1-2; D ambiguous. Germline V gives CDR1 MNHNS, CDR2 SASEGT. V was cut by 3 bases and J by 8 bases, with 13 bases left in between. The CDR3 loop spans 13 amino acids. CDR3 in amino acids: CASSDPAGRGYTF. The CDR3 region has the DNA TGTGCCAGCAGTGATCCGGCGGGGAGAGGCTACACCTTC.

This clone was observed a single time. The CDR3 coding sequence is TGCGCCAGCAGCTTGGGGCAGTCGAACAATGAGCAGTTCTTC. This gives the protein CASSLGQSNNEQFF. The chain uses TRBV5-1 and TRBJ2-1; D not certain. This CDR3 has 14 residues. Between the trimmed V and J ends, which lost 0 bases and 5 bases, there was a span of 9 bases. From germline, CDR1 is SGHRS and CDR2 YFSETQ.

This clone was counted a single time. The CDR3 loop is CASRTGRFVNTEAFF. The CDR3 bases are TGTGCCAGCAGGACAGGGAGGTTTGTGAACACTGAAGCTTTCTTT. V gene TRBV21-1 combines with J gene TRBJ1-1; the table gives TRBD1 as D, unverified against the DNA. TRBV21-1 is deemed a pseudogene. The CDR3 totals 15 residues.

V gene TRBV5-4 combines with J gene TRBJ2-3; weak D call: TRBD2 (6 bases). The CDR3 is 13 amino acids. Germline CDR1 SGHNT, CDR2 YYREEE (reference sequence). Trimming cost V 5 bases and J 6 bases, with 13 bases left between them. CDR3 residues: CASSRDFTDTQYF. The DNA for the CDR3 is TGTGCCAGCAGTCGGGACTTCACGGATACGCAGTATTTT.

This rearrangement joins TRBV6-5 to TRBJ1-1; unclear D gene. V dropped 4 bases and J dropped 8 bases, with 8 bases sitting between them. CDR1 MNHEY and CDR2 SVGAGI come from the germline V gene. The CDR3 length is 11 residues. CDR3 DNA: TGTGCCAGCAGTTCCGCCACGGAAGCTTTCTTT. Residues: CASSSATEAFF.

The rearrangement joins TRBV5-4 to TRBJ1-4; D is ambiguous. Germline assignment: CDR1 SGHNT and CDR2 YYREEE (reference sequence). The V and J ends lost 3 bases and 3 bases respectively, with 9 bases between them. The CDR3 extends over 14 amino acids. CDR3 amino acids: CASSSREPNEKLFF. For the CDR3, the DNA is TGTGCCAGCAGCTCAAGAGAGCCTAATGAAAAACTGTTTTTT.

The gene calls are TRBV28 and TRBJ2-7, with 10 bases lining up with TRBD2. The V gene's germline CDR1 is MDHEN and CDR2 SYDVKM. V gave up 2 bases and J gave up 7 bases; unmatched junction bases: 8. CDR3 length: 15 amino acids. The CDR3 DNA sequence: TGTGCCAGCAGTTTAGGGGCGAGCGGGAGGGGGGAGCAGTACTTC. Protein sequence: CASSLGASGRGEQYF.